This T cell receptor beta chain comes out of a study of T-cell reconstitution after alpha-beta-depleted transplantation in children. V gave up 6 bases and J gave up 8 bases, with 19 bases separating them. The CDR3 is 13 amino acids. Germline V gene data show CDR1 as DFQATT and CDR2 as SNEGSKA (reference sequence). The library targeted TCRbeta and was prepared with unique molecular identifiers. MiXCR, run by TCRdb on the PCR reads, gives a single entry per CDR3 protein. The sample consists of nearly 550,000 distinct CDR3 sequences, about 16% of them appearing once. The sequenced sample was PBMCs from the stem cell graft donor, obtained from the stem cell graft. This clonotype was obtained from a human donor who donated a stem cell graft to a child with acute lymphoblastic leukemia. The chain has TRBV20-1 and TRBJ1-1; tentative D call: TRBD1 (5 bases). The CDR3 is CSAGWGMLSEAFF. The CDR3 DNA sequence: TGCAGTGCGGGGTGGGGGATGCTCTCCGAAGCTTTCTTT.